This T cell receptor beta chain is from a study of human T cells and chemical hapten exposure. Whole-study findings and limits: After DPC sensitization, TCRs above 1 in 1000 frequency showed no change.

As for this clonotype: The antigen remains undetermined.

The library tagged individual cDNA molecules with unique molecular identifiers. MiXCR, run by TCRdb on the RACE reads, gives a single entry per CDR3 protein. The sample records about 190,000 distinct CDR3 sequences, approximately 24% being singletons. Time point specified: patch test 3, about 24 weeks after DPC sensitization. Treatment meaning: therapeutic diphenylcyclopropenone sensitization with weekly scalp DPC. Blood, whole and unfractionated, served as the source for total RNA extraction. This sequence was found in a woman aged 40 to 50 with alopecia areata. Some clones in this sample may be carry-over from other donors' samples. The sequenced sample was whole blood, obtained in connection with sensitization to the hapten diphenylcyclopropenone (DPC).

The CDR3 DNA reads as TGCAGTGCTAGTGCTAAGACCACAGATACGCAGTATTTT. Its protein product is CSASAKTTDTQYF. The chain recombines TRBV20-1 with TRBJ2-3; no reliable D call. The V gene's germline CDR1 is DFQATT and CDR2 SNEGSKA (reference sequence). The V end was cut by 3 bases, the J end by 2 bases, with 9 bases between. The CDR3 is 13 residues long.